The 14 T cell receptor beta chains given below trace back to one sample, sequenced in a study of OX40 agonist ivuxolimab in advanced cancers. The protocol was immunoSEQ multiplex PCR, while the TCRdb copy is restricted to in-frame clones and leaves out a portion. The sample shows 85,000 to 100,000 clones, approximately 85% of them seen only once. The sample consisted of CD4+ or CD8+ T cells sorted from blood, taken in a trial of the OX40 agonist ivuxolimab. Receptor source: an adult with an advanced solid tumor such as melanoma, head and neck, liver or kidney cancer.

The chain recombines TRBV5-5 with TRBJ2-6, with no clear D. CDR1 is SGHKS, CDR2 YYEKEE, per germline (reference sequence). Trimming pared 1 base from V and 0 bases from J, leaving 5 bases between. The CDR3 extends over 15 amino acids. CDR3 DNA: TGTGCCAGCAGCTTGTTCGGCTCTGGGGCCAACGTCCTGACTTTC. Translated: CASSLFGSGANVLTF.

The CDR3 DNA reads as TGTGCCAGCAGACCCCCTCGCGGGAGGGTGTTGGTTAATGAGCAGTTCTTC. Its translation is CASRPPRGRVLVNEQFF. The chain couples TRBV28 to TRBJ2-1; 9 bases fit TRBD2. The CDR3 loop spans 17 amino acids. V was clipped by 6 bases and J by 7 bases; unmatched bases: 16. Germline CDR1 and CDR2: MDHEN and SYDVKM.

This chain connects TRBV6-6 to TRBJ1-2, with 7 bases that match TRBD1. The CDR3 has 14 residues. The trim removed 0 bases at V and 3 bases at J, leaving 1 base unmatched. Per germline, CDR1 MNHNY and CDR2 SVGAGI (reference sequence). CDR3 nucleotides: TGTGCCAGCAGTTACTCGAGGGGGCACTATGGCTACACCTTC. Protein product: CASSYSRGHYGYTF.

The chain joins TRBV7-2 to TRBJ2-5; possibly TRBD2 for D (5 bases). The V end was cut by 3 bases, the J end by 3 bases, with 8 bases between. Per germline, CDR1 SGHTA and CDR2 FQGNSA. The CDR3 loop spans 13 amino acids. CDR3 sequence: CASSFSAEETQYF. The CDR3 DNA follows: TGTGCCAGCAGCTTTTCAGCGGAAGAGACCCAGTACTTC. The entire variable domain, with the rest obtained from reference TRBV7-2 and TRBJ2-5, is as follows: GAGVSQSPSNKVTEKGKDVELRCDPISGHTALYWYRQSLGQGLEFLIYFQGNSAPDKSGLPSDRFSAERTGGSVSTLTIQRTQQEDSAVYLCASSFSAEETQYFGPGTRLLVL.

V usage is TRBV6-5 and J usage is TRBJ2-5, with 7 bases matching TRBD2. Germline V gene lookup returns CDR1 MNHEY and CDR2 SVGAGI. V trimming: 2 bases; J trimming: 3 bases; junction bases outside the gene matches: 0. This CDR3 has 13 residues. CDR3 sequence: CASSYGGEETQYF. CDR3 nucleotide sequence: TGTGCCAGCAGTTACGGGGGGGAAGAGACCCAGTACTTC.

The count of this clone is one. The V and J genes are TRBV5-1 and TRBJ1-5; D gene unclear. Deletions cut 0 bases from V and 2 bases from J, with 18 bases between. CDR1 is SGHRS and CDR2 is YFSETQ in the germline V gene. This CDR3 comprises 18 residues. The DNA for the CDR3 is TGCGCCAGCAGCTTGGGGGTGGGCGGCTCCGGGGGCAATCAGCCCCAGCATTTT. It yields the protein CASSLGVGGSGGNQPQHF.

The CDR3 spells CSVGAPRPDTQYF. CDR3 in DNA: TGCAGCGTTGGGGCGCCTAGACCAGATACGCAGTATTTT. The V gene is TRBV29-1, the J gene TRBJ2-3; unclear D gene. This CDR3 contains 13 residues. The germline CDR1 and CDR2 sequences are SQVTM and ANQGSEA. With 4 bases removed from V and 4 bases from J, the gap between germline ends came to 12 bases.

The genes are TRBV13 and TRBJ2-2, with D possibly being TRBD2 (5 bases). In germline, CDR1 is PRHDT, CDR2 FYEKMQ (reference sequence). V was shortened by 0 bases and J by 5 bases, with 7 bases between the two germline ends. This CDR3 has 14 residues. CDR3 coding DNA: TGTGCCAGCAGCTTAGGCGCGGGTACCGGGGAGCTGTTTTTT. Residues: CASSLGAGTGELFF.

The chain is built from TRBV18 and TRBJ2-5; D unresolved. V lost 3 bases to trimming and J lost 4 bases, with 3 bases between them. Per the germline V gene, CDR1 is KGHSH and CDR2 is LQKENI. CDR3 length: 11 amino acids. The CDR3 DNA reads as TGTGCCAGCTCACCGGGAGAGACCCAGTACTTC. The encoded protein is CASSPGETQYF.

The chain carries TRBV5-1 and TRBJ1-4; 7 bases map to TRBD1. V gave up 1 base and J gave up 7 bases; unmatched junction bases: 7. The CDR3 spans 15 residues. CDR1 is SGHRS and CDR2 is YFSETQ in the germline V gene. The chain's CDR3 is CASSLQGGKGEKLFF. The CDR3, as DNA: TGCGCCAGCAGCTTGCAGGGGGGTAAGGGTGAAAAACTGTTTTTT.

The J gene is TRBJ2-1, the V gene TRBV5-1, with a weak D call TRBD2 (5 bases). This CDR3 comprises 15 residues. The germline gives CDR1 SGHRS, CDR2 YFSETQ. V lost 0 bases to trimming and J lost 5 bases, with 12 bases between them. CDR3 coding DNA: TGCGCCAGCAGCTTGGTGCTAGCCGGTCACAATGAGCAGTTCTTC. This encodes CASSLVLAGHNEQFF.

The gene calls are TRBV5-1 and TRBJ2-5; 10 bases align to TRBD1. This CDR3 has 16 residues. V lost 0 bases, J lost 4 bases, and 6 bases stayed unmatched. Germline CDR1 reads SGHRS; CDR2 reads YFSETQ. As DNA, the CDR3 is TGCGCCAGCAGCTTGGATGGGACAGGGGCTAGAGAGACCCAGTACTTC. This codes for CASSLDGTGARETQYF.

V is TRBV4-1 and J is TRBJ2-5, with 7 bases identical to TRBD1. CDR1 is MGHRA, CDR2 YSYEKL, per germline. Trimming removed 1 base from V and 2 bases from J; junction bases left unmatched: 16. The CDR3 is made up of 19 amino acids. The CDR3 coding sequence is TGCGCCAGCAGCCAAGGGGGAAGGGGGCTGCCGACGGGACAAGAGACCCAGTACTTC. The encoded protein is CASSQGGRGLPTGQETQYF.

V is TRBV9 and J is TRBJ2-3; D not resolved. Trimming took 4 bases from V and 5 from J, leaving 11 bases between them. Germline V gene lookup returns CDR1 SGDLS and CDR2 YYNGEE. CDR3 length equals 13 residues. In nucleotides, the CDR3 is TGTGCCAGCAGCAGGATCCATCGAGATACGCAGTATTTT. This gives the protein CASSRIHRDTQYF.